What follows describes a single T cell receptor (beta chain). What this receptor recognizes is not known. Base-call qualities are not available, and no considerably larger clone is one nucleotide away. The germline V gene yields KGHSH for CDR1 and LQKENI for CDR2. V is reduced by 0 bases and J by 5 bases, leaving a spacing of 11 bases between them. The CDR3 holds 15 amino acids from the cysteine to the phenylalanine. Only the CDR3 portion is preserved as DNA: 45 bases, with reading frame beginning at the first base. TCR beta CDR3 regions were amplified from RNA transcripts. The TCR CDR3 was subjected to a first round of RT-PCR using the HTBI primer set and the Qiagen OneStep RT-PCR kit. A second multiplex PCR round built the libraries, followed by size selection and purification. Paired-end sequencing of the libraries was performed with 100 bp reads on an Illumina HiSeq2000. As for the authors' bioinformatics: SOAPnuke was used to process the raw data, with reads discarded if the reads contained adapters or uncalled bases, had a mean Phred below 15, or lacked an exact constant-primer or identifier match. COPE v1.2.5 was used to merge high-quality paired reads, and clonotypes were defined as unique nucleotide sequences. MiTCR v1.1 was used to align the clonotypes against IMGT TRBV, TRBD and TRBJ reference segments. Analysis was restricted to V-J combinations with a frequency above 0.0001, which covered roughly 99% of repertoires. A TCS score was defined as the ratio of F50 (clonal expansion) to E x V (chaos), with BLOSUM62-based TCRdist applied between CDR3 peptides within each V-J. Welch's t-statistics and random forest reduced roughly 540 V-J features to roughly 13, which were used in a naive Bayes classifier (R e1071). Clones were called with MiXCR by TCRdb after fastp trimmed the public reads at Q25, and only in-frame beta chains were retained. Entries are consolidated by CDR3 protein sequence, retaining the most common genes and DNA. None of the V and J calls come from the authors' own analysis; TCRdb made them. The sample table shows 500,000 to 550,000 distinct CDR3 sequences, and about 20% are seen once. Around a quarter of the sample is taken by the ten largest.

These data belong to a study of T cells in Graves' hyperthyroidism and ophthalmopathy (dated by TCRdb to the late 2010s). For the study in its entirety: Peripheral blood was collected at initial diagnosis, before any treatment. A discovery cohort of about a hundred patients, about 40 with Graves' ophthalmopathy and approximately 57 with stable Graves' hyperthyroidism, was used to find distinguishing TCR V-J signatures. Prospective prediction of ophthalmopathy was tested in an independent validation cohort consisting of some 19 hyperthyroidism patients and 15 or so patients who later progressed to ophthalmopathy. The 80 to 100 discovery patients were randomly divided into training and test sets at a 7:3 ratio. Thyroid tissue and blood T-cell repertoires from about six Graves' hyperthyroidism patients were also compared in the study. Following sampling, methimazole starting at 30 mg daily was given to hyperthyroidism patients, and high-dose intravenous methylprednisolone was given to ophthalmopathy patients. According to the paper, TCR Vbeta CDR3 sequencing was carried out on approximately 140 peripheral blood samples, which came from 40 to 45 ophthalmopathy, approximately 72 hyperthyroidism and roughly 17 progressor patients.

Graves' hyperthyroidism was defined as stable when no progression to ophthalmopathy occurred over 18 months of follow-up. Hyperthyroidism patients were newly diagnosed, had a disease duration of under 2 months, and were aged 18 to 65 years. The study excluded patients with uncontrolled infections, other autoimmune diseases, pregnancy or lactation. Diagnoses were established on the basis of clinical symptoms, serum thyroxine and TRAb, thyroid ultrasound, and orbital computed tomography. Ficoll-Paque density gradient centrifugation was used to isolate PBMCs from 9.5 to 10 ml of fresh peripheral blood. Total RNA was extracted using Trizol reagent, and RNA quality was assessed on an Agilent 2100 Bioanalyzer. Beyond this particular receptor, the publication reports: No statistical method was used to set the sample size in advance, and investigators knew the group allocation. Blood samples also contained most of the expanded thyroid clonotypes (frequency above 0.001), which suggests that blood repertoires may reflect thyroid immune responses. Ophthalmopathy was separated from stable hyperthyroidism by a 13 V-J signature model, with 85% to 90% sensitivity and approximately 81% specificity obtained in cross-validation and 80%/75% obtained in testing. In validation, the model predicted progression to ophthalmopathy a median of roughly 6.2 months before onset, with about 71% sensitivity and roughly 77% specificity.

This chain is built from TRBV18 and TRBJ1-5, with no confidently assigned D gene. The sequence was collected from a man aged 18 to 29 with Graves' hyperthyroidism. Sequencing was performed on blood. The DNA is TGTGCCAGCTCACCACCGGGAGGTGTTGATCAGCCCCAGCATTTT. This is translated as CASSPPGGVDQPQHF.